What follows describes a single T cell receptor (beta chain). Its antigen is as yet unknown. These data are taken from a study of T cell responses to AZD1222 COVID-19 vaccine. Sequencing was performed with immunoSEQ multiplex PCR; in TCRdb, only in-frame clones are kept and a portion is missing. The sample comprises 85,000 to 130,000 clones, over 90% of which are singletons, and about 5% rests with the top ten. The CDR3 length is 16 residues. Germline V gene data show CDR1 as SGDLS and CDR2 as YYNGEE. V gave up 0 bases and J gave up 7 bases, with 20 bases separating them. Findings of the study overall: Spike-specific TCRs gained breadth and depth after people received two AZD1222 doses. Possibly, clonal diversity was underestimated; donors were largely white British and included more females.

The material sequenced was peripheral blood, taken on day 0 of AZD1222 vaccination. V and J are TRBV9 and TRBJ2-7; a weak D match, TRBD2 (5 bases). The source of this sequence is an adult in good health. This CDR3 is CASSVGVSGSDGEQYF. DNA of the CDR3: TGTGCCAGCAGCGTAGGGGTCTCGGGTAGCGATGGGGAGCAGTACTTC.